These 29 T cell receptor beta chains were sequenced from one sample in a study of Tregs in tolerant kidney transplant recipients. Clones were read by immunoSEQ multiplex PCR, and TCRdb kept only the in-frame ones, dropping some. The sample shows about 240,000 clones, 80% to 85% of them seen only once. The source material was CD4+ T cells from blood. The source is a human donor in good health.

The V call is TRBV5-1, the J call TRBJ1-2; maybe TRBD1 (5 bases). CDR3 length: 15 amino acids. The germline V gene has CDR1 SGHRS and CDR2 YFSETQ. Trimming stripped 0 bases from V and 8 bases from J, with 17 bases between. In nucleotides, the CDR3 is TGCGCCAGCAGCTTGGCCCCGGGACTTGGAGACGGCTACACCTTC. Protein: CASSLAPGLGDGYTF.

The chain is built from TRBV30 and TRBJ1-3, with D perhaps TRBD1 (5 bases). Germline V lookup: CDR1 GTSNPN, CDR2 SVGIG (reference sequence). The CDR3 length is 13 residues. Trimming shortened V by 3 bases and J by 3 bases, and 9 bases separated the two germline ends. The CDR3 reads CAWRVQVGNTIYF. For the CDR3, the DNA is TGTGCCTGGAGGGTACAGGTTGGAAACACCATATATTTT.

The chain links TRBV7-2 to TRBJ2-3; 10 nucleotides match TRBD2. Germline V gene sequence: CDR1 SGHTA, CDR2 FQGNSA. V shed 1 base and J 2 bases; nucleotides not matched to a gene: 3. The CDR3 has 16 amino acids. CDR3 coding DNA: TGTGCCAGCAGCTTAGAAAGCGGGAGGGCCACAGATACGCAGTATTTT. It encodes CASSLESGRATDTQYF.

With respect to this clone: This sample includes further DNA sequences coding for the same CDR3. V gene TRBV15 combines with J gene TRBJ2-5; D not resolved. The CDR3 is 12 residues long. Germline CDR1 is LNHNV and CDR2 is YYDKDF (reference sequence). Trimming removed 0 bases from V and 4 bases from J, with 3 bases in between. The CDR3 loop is CATSRDRETQYF. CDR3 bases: TGTGCCACCAGCAGAGACCGAGAGACCCAGTACTTC.

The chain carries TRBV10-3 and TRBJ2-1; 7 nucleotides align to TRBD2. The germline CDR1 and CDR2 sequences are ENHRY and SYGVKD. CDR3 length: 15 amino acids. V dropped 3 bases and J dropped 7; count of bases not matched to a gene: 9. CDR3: CAISDSGRAGNEQFF. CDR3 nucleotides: TGTGCCATCAGTGACAGTGGGAGGGCCGGGAATGAGCAGTTCTTC.

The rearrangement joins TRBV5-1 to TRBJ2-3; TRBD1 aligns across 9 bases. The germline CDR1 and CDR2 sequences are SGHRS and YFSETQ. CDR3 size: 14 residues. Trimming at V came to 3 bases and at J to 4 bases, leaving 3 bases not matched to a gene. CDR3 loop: CASSWGTGPDTQYF. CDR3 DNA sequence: TGCGCCAGCAGCTGGGGGACAGGGCCAGATACGCAGTATTTT.

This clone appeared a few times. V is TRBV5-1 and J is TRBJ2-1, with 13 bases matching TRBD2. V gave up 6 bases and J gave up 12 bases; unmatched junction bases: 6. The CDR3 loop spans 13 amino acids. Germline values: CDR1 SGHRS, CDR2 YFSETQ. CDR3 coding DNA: TGCGCCAGCAACGACGGGACTAGCGGGACGCAGTTCTTC. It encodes CASNDGTSGTQFF. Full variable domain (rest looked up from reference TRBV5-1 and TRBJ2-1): KAGVTQTPRYLIKTRGQQVTLSCSPISGHRSVSWYQQTPGQGLQFLFEYFSETQRNKGNFPGRFSGRQFSNSRSEMNVSTLELGDSALYLCASNDGTSGTQFFGPGTRLTVL.

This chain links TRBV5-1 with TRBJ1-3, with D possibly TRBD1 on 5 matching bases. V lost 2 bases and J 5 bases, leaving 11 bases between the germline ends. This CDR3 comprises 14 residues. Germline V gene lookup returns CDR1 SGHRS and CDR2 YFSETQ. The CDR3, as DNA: TGCGCCAGCAGCTTTCAGGGAACAAGAAACACCATATATTTT. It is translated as CASSFQGTRNTIYF.

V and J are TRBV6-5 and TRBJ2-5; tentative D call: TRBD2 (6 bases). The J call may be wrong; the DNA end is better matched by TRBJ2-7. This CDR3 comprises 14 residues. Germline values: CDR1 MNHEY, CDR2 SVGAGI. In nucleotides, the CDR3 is TGTGCCAGCAGTTCAAGTAGCGGACTATACGAGCAGTACTTC. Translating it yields CASSSSSGLYEQYF.

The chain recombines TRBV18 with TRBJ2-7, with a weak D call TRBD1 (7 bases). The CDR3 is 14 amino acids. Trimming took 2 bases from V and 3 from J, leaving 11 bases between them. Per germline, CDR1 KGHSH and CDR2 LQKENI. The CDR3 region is CASSPAGQNYEQYF. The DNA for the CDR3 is TGTGCCAGCTCACCAGCGGGACAGAACTACGAGCAGTACTTC.

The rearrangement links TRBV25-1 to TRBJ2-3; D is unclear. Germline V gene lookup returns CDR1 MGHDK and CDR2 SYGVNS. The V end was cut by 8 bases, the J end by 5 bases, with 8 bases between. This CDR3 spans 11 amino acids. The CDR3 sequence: CASSTLDTQYF. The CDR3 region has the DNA TGTGCCAGCTCGACCCTAGATACGCAGTATTTT.

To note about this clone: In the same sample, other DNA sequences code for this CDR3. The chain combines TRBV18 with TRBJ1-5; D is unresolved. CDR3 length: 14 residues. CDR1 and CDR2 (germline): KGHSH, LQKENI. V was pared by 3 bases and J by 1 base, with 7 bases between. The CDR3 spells CASSPLDSNQPQHF. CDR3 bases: TGTGCCAGCTCACCCCTCGACAGCAATCAGCCCCAGCATTTT.

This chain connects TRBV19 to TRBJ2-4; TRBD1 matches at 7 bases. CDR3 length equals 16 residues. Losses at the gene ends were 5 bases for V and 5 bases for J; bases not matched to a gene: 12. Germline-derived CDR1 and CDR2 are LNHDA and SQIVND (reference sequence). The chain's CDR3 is CASSVAPQGTQNIQYF. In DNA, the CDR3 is TGTGCCAGTAGTGTCGCCCCACAGGGGACACAAAACATTCAGTACTTC.

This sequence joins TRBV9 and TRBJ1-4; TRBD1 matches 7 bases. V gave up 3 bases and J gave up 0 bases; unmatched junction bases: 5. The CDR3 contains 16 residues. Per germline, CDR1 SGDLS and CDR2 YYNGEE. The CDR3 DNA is TGTGCCAGCAGCGCCCGGACAGGAGCAACTAATGAAAAACTGTTTTTT. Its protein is CASSARTGATNEKLFF. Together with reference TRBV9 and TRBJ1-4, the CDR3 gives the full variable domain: DSGVTQTPKHLITATGQRVTLRCSPRSGDLSVYWYQQSLDQGLQFLIQYYNGEERAKGNILERFSAQQFPDLHSELNLSSLELGDSALYFCASSARTGATNEKLFFGSGTQLSVL.

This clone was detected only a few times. Here the CDR3 DNA reads TGTGCCAGCAGGGAAACCCCTACGAAGGTCGTAACCCAGTACTTC. Its translation: CASRETPTKVVTQYF. The chain couples TRBV6-1 to TRBJ2-5; no reliable D call. Trimming shortened V by 6 bases and J by 8 bases, and 22 bases separated the two germline ends. The germline CDR1 and CDR2 sequences are MNHNS and SASEGT. This CDR3 is built from 15 residues.

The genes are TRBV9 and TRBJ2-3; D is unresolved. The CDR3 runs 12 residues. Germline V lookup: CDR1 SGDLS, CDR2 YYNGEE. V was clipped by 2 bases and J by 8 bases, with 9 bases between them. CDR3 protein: CASSVRESTQYF. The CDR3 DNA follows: TGTGCCAGCAGCGTCCGAGAAAGTACGCAGTATTTT.

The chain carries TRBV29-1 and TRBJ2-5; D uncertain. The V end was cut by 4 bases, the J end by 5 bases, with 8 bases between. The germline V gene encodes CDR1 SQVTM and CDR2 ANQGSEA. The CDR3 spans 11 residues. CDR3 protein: CSVGVAETQYF. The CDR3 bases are TGCAGCGTTGGGGTCGCGGAGACCCAGTACTTC.

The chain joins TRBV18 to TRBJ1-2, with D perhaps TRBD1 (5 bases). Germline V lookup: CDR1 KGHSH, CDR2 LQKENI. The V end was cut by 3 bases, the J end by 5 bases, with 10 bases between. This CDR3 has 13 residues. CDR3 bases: TGTGCCAGCTCACCGGACACGAAATATGGCTACACCTTC. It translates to CASSPDTKYGYTF.

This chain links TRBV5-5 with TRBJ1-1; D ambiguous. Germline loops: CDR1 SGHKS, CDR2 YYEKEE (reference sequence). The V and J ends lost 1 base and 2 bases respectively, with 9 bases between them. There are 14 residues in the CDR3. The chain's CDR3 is CASSLIPRNTEAFF. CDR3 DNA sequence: TGTGCCAGCAGCTTGATTCCCAGAAACACTGAAGCTTTCTTT.

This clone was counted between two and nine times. As DNA, the CDR3 is TGTGCCAGCAGGGCAGACAGGGCTGGCTCACCCCTCCACTTT. Encoded protein: CASRADRAGSPLHF. This chain links TRBV2 with TRBJ1-6, with 7 bases that match TRBD1. The CDR3 totals 14 residues. Germline V lookup: CDR1 SNHLY, CDR2 FYNNEI. Trimming took 6 bases from V and 10 from J; bases not matched to a gene: 9.

CDR3 DNA: TGTGCCAGCGCCCCCCGGGGCACAACCAAGGATACGCAGTATTTT. As protein: CASAPRGTTKDTQYF. The chain employs TRBV11-2 and TRBJ2-3; the D call may be TRBD1 or TRBD2 (5 bases each). This CDR3 is 15 amino acids long. Germline lookup yields CDR1 SGHAT and CDR2 FQNNGV. The V end was cut by 8 bases, the J end by 6 bases, with 21 bases between.

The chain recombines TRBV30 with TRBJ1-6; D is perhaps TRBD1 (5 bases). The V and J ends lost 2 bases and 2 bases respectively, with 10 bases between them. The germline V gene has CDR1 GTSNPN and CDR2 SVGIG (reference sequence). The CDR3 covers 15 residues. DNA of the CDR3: TGTGCCTGGAGTAATCAGGGTACCTATAATTCACCCCTCCACTTT. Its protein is CAWSNQGTYNSPLHF.

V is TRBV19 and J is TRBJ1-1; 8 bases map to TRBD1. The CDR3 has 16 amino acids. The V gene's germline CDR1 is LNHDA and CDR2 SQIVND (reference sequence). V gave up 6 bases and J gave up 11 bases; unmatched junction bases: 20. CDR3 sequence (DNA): TGTGCCAGTAGCCACGTCAAGGGGCAGGGGGCGGGTGAGGCTTTCTTT. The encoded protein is CASSHVKGQGAGEAFF.

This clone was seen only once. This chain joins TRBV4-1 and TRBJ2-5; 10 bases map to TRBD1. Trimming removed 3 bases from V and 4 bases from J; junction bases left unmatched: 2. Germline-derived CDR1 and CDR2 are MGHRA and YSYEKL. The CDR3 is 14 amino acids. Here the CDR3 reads CASSQDRGAETQYF. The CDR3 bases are TGCGCCAGCAGCCAGGACAGGGGGGCAGAGACCCAGTACTTC.

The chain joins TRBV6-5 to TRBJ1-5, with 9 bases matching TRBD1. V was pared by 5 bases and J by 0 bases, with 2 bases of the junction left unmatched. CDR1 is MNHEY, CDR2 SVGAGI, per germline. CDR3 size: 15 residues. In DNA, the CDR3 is TGTGCCAGCAGTGGACAGGGGTATAGCAATCAGCCCCAGCATTTT. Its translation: CASSGQGYSNQPQHF.

The CDR3 sequence is CASSGDAPPYGYTF. CDR3 nucleotides: TGTGCCAGCAGTGGTGACGCCCCTCCCTATGGCTACACCTTC. This rearrangement joins TRBV6-1 to TRBJ1-2; D is undetermined. Germline V gives CDR1 MNHNS, CDR2 SASEGT. V was clipped by 4 bases and J by 4 bases, with 13 bases between them. The length of the CDR3 is 14 residues.

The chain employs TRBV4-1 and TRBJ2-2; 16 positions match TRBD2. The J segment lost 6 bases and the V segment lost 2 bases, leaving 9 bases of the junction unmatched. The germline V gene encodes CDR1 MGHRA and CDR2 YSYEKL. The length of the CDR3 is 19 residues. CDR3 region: CASSQRDPGLAGGSGELFF. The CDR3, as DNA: TGCGCCAGCAGCCAAAGGGACCCGGGACTAGCGGGAGGGTCCGGGGAGCTGTTTTTT.

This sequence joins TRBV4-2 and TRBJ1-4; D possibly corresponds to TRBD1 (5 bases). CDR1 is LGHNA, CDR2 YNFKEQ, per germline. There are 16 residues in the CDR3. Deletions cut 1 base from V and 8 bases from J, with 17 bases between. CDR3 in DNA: TGTGCCAGCAGCCAAGTTCAGGGAAATGCGGGCGAAAAACTGTTTTTT. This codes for CASSQVQGNAGEKLFF.

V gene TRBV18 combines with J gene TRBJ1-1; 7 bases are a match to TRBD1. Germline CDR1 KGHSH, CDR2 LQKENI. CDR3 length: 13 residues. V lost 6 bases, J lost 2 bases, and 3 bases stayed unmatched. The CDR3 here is CASSRDRNTEAFF. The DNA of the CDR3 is TGTGCCAGCTCCCGGGACAGAAACACTGAAGCTTTCTTT.